The source of this T cell receptor beta chain is a study of shared clonotypes between healthy human individuals (dated by TCRdb to about 2020). For context, the study as a whole: The cohort comprised a couple of women and three men aged 18 to 49 years. Per donor, three plates each were used for CD4 naive and CD4 memory, two for CD8 naive, and one for CD8 memory. Blood TCR repertoires of about five healthy adults were deeply sequenced to estimate repertoire size and the extent of clonotype sharing between individuals. To increase sequencing depth and limit assay-specific biases, TCR repertoire library preparation and sequencing were carried out by different laboratories using diverse techniques. Between about 0.8 and 8.9 billion PBMCs per donor were obtained by leukapheresis.

On the study overall, not on this receptor specifically: Sampling was limited to blood, and TCR repertoires in tissue likely differ from TCR repertoires in blood. Compared with non-shared clonotypes, the clonotypes found in all four sorted-subset donors had higher generation probabilities. The small number of donors limited the genetic and exposure-history diversity represented. Rarefaction of sorted-subset datasets indicated incomplete sequencing despite the large sequencing depth. Based on pairwise subsampling, the degree of clonotype sharing among donors was expected to be affected by sequencing depth. Naive subsets generally had larger estimated clonotype richness than memory subsets. Sharing across several donors was observed for 4.5% to 6.5% of naive CD4, over 3% of naive CD8, 2.3% of memory CD4, and roughly 0.4% of memory CD8 clonotypes.

For the CD8 naive samples, CD45RO-negative cells were positively selected for CCR7, yielding a CD45RA+CCR7+ population from which TemRA cells were excluded. Healthy HIV-negative adults with no recently reported acute infections or vaccinations were included as donors. Every donor was a Caucasian adult residing in Nashville, Tennessee, USA. After blood collection by leukapheresis, PBMCs were isolated using Ficoll-Histopaque density gradient centrifugation and then cryopreserved in the vapor phase of liquid nitrogen. Analytical flow cytometry was used to check the purity and quantity of each magnetically sorted T cell population. From each sorted fraction, genomic DNA was isolated and quantified by UV absorbance on a Nanodrop 2000c. The germline V gene (reference sequence) yields MNHEY for CDR1 and SMNVEV for CDR2. Reading from cysteine to phenylalanine, the CDR3 counts 15 amino acids. Only the CDR3 part of the read is kept: 45 bases, read in frame from the first base. The V end loses 5 bases and the J end loses 1 base, and a stretch of 14 bases separates them.

Notes on this clone: Its antigen remains unidentified. Base-call qualities are not available, and no considerably larger clone is one nucleotide away.

Using the deep immunoSEQ assay, multiplex PCR amplified TCR CDR3 regions from genomic DNA. Genomic DNA extracted from each cell subset was distributed evenly over all wells of several immunoSEQ 96-well plates, and each plate served as one replicate. For sorted subsets, each replicate PCR was loaded with roughly 200 ng genomic DNA, equivalent to 25,000 to 30,000 T cell genomes. The purified libraries were quantified using a Qubit 3.0 fluorometer, sized with a Bioanalyzer 2100, and then quantified again using the KAPA Library Quantification kit. Each immunoSEQ 96-well plate was sequenced on its own single-read 150-cycle Illumina NextSeq 550 flow cell. The paper's data handling went like this. Because only junctional sequences without quality scores were contained in the immunoSEQ output, filtering matching that applied to full-length reads could not be performed. Sequences were annotated with PyIR, a Python wrapper for IgBLAST v1.9, using IMGT germline references to assign V/J genes and CDR3. Reads were removed for weak V/J assignments (E-value above 1e-6), missing CDR3, stop codons, out-of-frame junctions, or ambiguous translated residues. V3J clonotypes were defined as sequences sharing an identical inferred V gene, J gene, and CDR3 amino acid sequence. Percentage overlap between repertoires was computed as shared unique clonotypes divided by the size of the smaller repertoire. Richness of each repertoire was evaluated using RTK rarefaction, the Chao1 estimator, and Recon v2.1 estimates of unobserved clonotypes. For all TCRbeta clonotypes obtained by the gDNA method from several donors, generation probabilities were computed with OLGA. Entries here come from immuneACCESS through TCRdb and include only in-frame sequences with V and J called. Some clones fail to appear in such tables; in the studies checked, an unresolved V gene covers under half of the shortfall, and the cause of the remainder is unknown. V and J calls and clone size are as listed in that table; D and trimming were resolved from the DNA. The sample contains 1.5 million to 2.5 million clones, over 85% of them found a single time. The ten top clones hold more than 0.95% of the sample.

The source of this sequence is a young man in good health. Sequencing was performed on naive CD8+ T cells sorted from blood. The sample's cell subset or site label, in plain terms: CD45RA+CCR7+. The V and J genes are TRBV27 and TRBJ1-2; a confident D gene designation cannot be given. The CDR3 loop reads CASSPDESINYGYTF. The sequenced DNA is TGTGCCAGCAGTCCAGACGAATCCATTAACTATGGCTACACCTTC.